A single sample is the source of the 7 T cell receptor beta chains below, sequenced in a study of T-cell reconstitution after alpha-beta-depleted transplantation in children. Preparation of the TCRbeta library was carried out with unique molecular identifiers. From the PCR reads, TCRdb called clonotypes with MiXCR, one entry per CDR3 protein. The profile shows some 500,000 distinct CDR3 sequences, approximately 32% of them singletons. This material consisted of PBMCs from the stem cell graft donor, taken from the stem cell graft. The receptor set was obtained from a human donor who donated a stem cell graft to a child with aplastic anemia.

This clonotype was counted only a few times. This chain joins TRBV6-2 or TRBV6-3 and TRBJ2-7; tentatively, D is TRBD2 (6 bases). Trimming removed 7 bases at V and 0 bases at J, with 16 bases between. CDR3 length equals 15 residues. The germline CDR1 and CDR2 sequences are MNHEY and SVGEGT. CDR3 coding DNA: TGTGCCAGCACCCTCTACGGGACTGCCTCCTACGAGCAGTACTTC. It codes for CASTLYGTASYEQYF.

The genes are TRBV9 and TRBJ2-1, with D perhaps matching TRBD2 (6 bases). Germline V gene sequence: CDR1 SGDLS, CDR2 YYNGEE. The CDR3 contains 16 residues. Trimming shortened V by 0 bases and J by 5 bases, and 15 bases separated the two germline ends. CDR3 sequence: CASSVGGSSDNNEQFF. CDR3 nucleotide sequence: TGTGCCAGCAGCGTAGGGGGGTCTAGCGATAACAATGAGCAGTTCTTC.

This clonotype has just a few counts. The chain couples TRBV20-1 to TRBJ2-7; the D is unclear. CDR1 and CDR2 (germline): DFQATT, SNEGSKA (reference sequence). This CDR3 region has 13 residues. V was cut by 4 bases and J by 2 bases, with 12 bases left in between. CDR3 sequence reads: CSAIGQTTYEQYF. The CDR3 DNA reads TGCAGTGCTATAGGCCAGACCACCTACGAGCAGTACTTC.

The rearrangement uses TRBV2 and TRBJ1-5; weak D call: TRBD1 (5 bases). The CDR3 totals 15 residues. The germline V gene encodes CDR1 SNHLY and CDR2 FYNNEI. Trimming took off 3 bases at V and 6 bases at J, with 15 bases between the two ends. CDR3 loop: CASSEWGDASQPQHF. The CDR3 DNA sequence: TGTGCCAGCAGTGAGTGGGGGGACGCCAGTCAGCCCCAGCATTTT.

This clonotype has only a few counts. The chain's CDR3 is CASGLAWTNEQFF. DNA for the CDR3: TGTGCTAGTGGTTTGGCCTGGACTAATGAGCAGTTCTTC. The rearrangement joins TRBV12-5 to TRBJ2-1; maybe TRBD2 (5 bases). V lost 1 base, J lost 7 bases, and 8 bases lay in between. The CDR3 loop spans 13 amino acids. Looked up from germline, CDR1 is LGHNT and CDR2 is FRNRAP.

The genes are TRBV5-5 and TRBJ2-2; D call uncertain. The length of the CDR3 is 17 residues. Per the germline V gene, CDR1 is SGHKS and CDR2 is YYEKEE (reference sequence). Trimming took off 6 bases at V and 0 bases at J, with 18 bases between the two ends. The DNA of the CDR3 is TGTGCCAGCACCAAGAAGACGACGGCCGCGAACACCGGGGAGCTGTTTTTT. It yields the protein CASTKKTTAANTGELFF.

This clonotype was counted a few times. V usage is TRBV5-5 and J usage is TRBJ2-5; D not resolved. Trimming left V 9 bases short and J 5 bases short, with 20 bases between. Germline CDR1 SGHKS, CDR2 YYEKEE (reference sequence). The CDR3 spans 14 residues. The CDR3 loop is CATNLETTRETQYF. The CDR3 DNA follows: TGTGCCACGAACTTGGAAACGACCCGGGAGACCCAGTACTTC.